This entry concerns a single T cell receptor (beta chain). The antigen it binds to is not known. No base quality information exists; no much larger clone differs at one position. These data belong to a study of chemoradiotherapy in HPV16-positive cancers (dated by TCRdb to between 2020 and 2023). Turning to the overall study: Candidate HPV-specific T-cell clones and common TCR motifs were defined through functional T-cell assays on cells from a couple of HPV16-positive patients. The study asked whether T-cell immunity to the HPV oncoproteins E6 and E7 changes during chemoradiotherapy and whether this immunity affects survival. The candidate HPV-specific TCRs and motifs were subsequently tracked in TCR repertoires obtained from approximately 91 patients with HPV-related cancers.

Repertoires were sampled repeatedly over the course of chemoradiotherapy, so clonal expansion could be followed in the tumor microenvironment. The method behind the library was the immunoSEQ multiplex PCR assay. TCRdb re-hosts the immuneACCESS table, in-frame sequences only. Its copies lack some clones; in the studies checked, an unresolved V gene accounts for under half of them, and the cause for the rest is not known. The sample table holds about 13,000 clones, of which around 85% were seen once. 5.5% to 7.5% of the sample is taken by the ten largest. Results the study describes overall, beyond this receptor: Expansion of candidate HPV-specific clones and E7-related TCR motifs was observed in the tumor microenvironment during treatment, whereas no such expansion was observed for non-HPV-specific T cells. The functional definition of HPV-specific T cells was derived from only a couple of HPV16-positive patients, and the survival association was reported for HPV16-positive patients. In HPV16-positive patients, expansion of HPV-responsive T cells during chemoradiotherapy was associated with improved recurrence-free survival.

The V end loses 8 bases and the J end loses 1 base, and a stretch of 20 bases separates them. The CDR3 has 16 amino acids, counting the end cysteine and phenylalanine. The retained sequence is limited to the CDR3, 48 bases, with the frame set at the first base. CDR1 and CDR2 (MGHRA, YSYEKL) derive from the germline V gene. The sequenced sample was blood, obtained from a patient who underwent chemoradiotherapy. This clonotype was sampled from a human donor with HPV-associated anogenital cancer. The sequence is built from TRBV4-1 and TRBJ2-5, with an unclear D gene assignment. The sequence in DNA is TGCGCCAGCGGGTTTGCGAGAAACCTGGCCCAAGAGACCCAGTACTTC. Its translation is CASGFARNLAQETQYF.